This T cell receptor beta chain was captured by sequencing in a study of CD8+ T cells in alopecia areata. The overall study: Tofacitinib ran for 6 to 18 months before 6 months off drug.

Reverse transcription of extracted RNA yielded cDNA, which provided the sequencing template. Clones were read by immunoSEQ multiplex PCR, and TCRdb kept only the in-frame ones, dropping some. The repertoire consists of approximately 150,000 clones, with about 66% occurring once and the leading ten covering roughly an eighth. This CDR3 has 15 residues. Germline V lookup: CDR1 SGHVS, CDR2 FQNEAQ. V shed 6 bases, J shed 5 bases, and the junction held 9 bases outside the gene matches. This clone was picked up one time. The rearrangement links TRBV7-8 to TRBJ2-1; the match to TRBD1 covers 8 bases. This TCR was recovered from a human donor with alopecia areata. The source was CD8+ T cells sorted from blood, collected at week 0. The CDR3: CASSQTGGANNEQFF. Written as DNA, the CDR3 is TGTGCCAGCAGTCAAACAGGGGGAGCAAACAATGAGCAGTTCTTC.